Included here is one T cell receptor beta chain sequence, with context. Its antigen remains unidentified. TCRdb independently ran MiXCR on the reads; one entry per CDR3 protein. The sample shows 650,000 to 900,000 distinct CDR3 sequences, approximately 32% of them seen only once. The germline gives CDR1 MNHEY, CDR2 SMNVEV (reference sequence). The CDR3 consists of 13 residues. The ends were cut back, 3 bases at V and 4 bases at J, with 8 bases in the middle. This sample stems from a study of T cell repertoires in cytomegalovirus infection. Study results and limitations: It was HLA-C-restricted CMV-specific TCR beta clonotypes that dominated the response ex vivo.

The TCR comes from a human donor in good health (CMV status not recorded). Some clones in this sample may be carry-over from other donors' samples. The chain recombines TRBV27 with TRBJ2-3, with D uncertain. The source was cultured CD8+ T cells from PBMCs, collected from culture after CMV antigen stimulation. CDR3 sequence reads: CASSFGPADTQYF. As DNA, the CDR3 is TGTGCCAGCAGTTTCGGGCCGGCAGATACGCAGTATTTT.